This T cell receptor (beta chain) emerged from a study of blood T cells in healthy people across ages (dated by TCRdb to 2013 to 2016). Turning to the overall study: In model experiments, template switching captured roughly one uniquely barcoded TCR beta cDNA molecule for every two T cells. The study analyzed two additional independent replicas of 1 million unique cDNA reads from the same blood draw for two donors, one aged 18 to 29 and one aged 80 or older. The donors were divided into four age groups: young (average around 17 years), middle-aged (approximately 41), aged (approximately 59) and long-lived (roughly 82). The study measured age-related changes in TCR beta repertoire diversity using deep sequencing normalized with unique cDNA molecular identifiers. Study-level results and caveats: Total diversity estimates from one million sequenced T cells were considered lower bounds and underestimates. Compared with the aged group, the long-lived group had more naive CD4+ T cells, fewer expanded clones and increased TCR diversity, suggesting age selection. The percentage of naive T cells measured by flow cytometry correlated strongly with observed TCR beta diversity. Since profiling was done on bulk unsorted PBMCs, naive and antigen-experienced compartments could not be conclusively compared. Because donor CMV infection status was unknown, age-related changes in expanded clonotypes were potentially confounded. Observed TCR beta diversity per million T cells fell roughly linearly with age, and a significant reduction was already apparent by age roughly 40.

Receptor amplification or capture employed 5' RACE. The instrument was an Illumina HiSeq 2500. A second PCR of about 6 to 11 cycles was run with a J-beta primer mix and a sample-barcoded 5' primer. A template-switch 5' adaptor carrying 12 random nucleotides introduced a unique molecular identifier onto each TCR beta cDNA molecule. Each sample yielded at least 3 million CDR3-containing paired-end reads. The Mint cDNA synthesis kit, primed by a TRBC-specific oligonucleotide, was used to synthesize first-strand cDNA from all RNA. All cDNA was treated with uracil-DNA glycosylase and then went through a first 18-cycle PCR with the universal primers M1SS and BC2_uni_R. On the authors' methods: For normalization, 1 million high-quality reads, each with a distinct molecular identifier, were randomly selected from each sample. Instead of being binned into consensus sequences, reads with shared molecular identifiers were discarded. MiTCR, with a Q25 quality threshold and the strictest error-elimination algorithm, was used for CDR3 identification, clonotype clustering and error correction. Lower-bound total TCR beta diversity was estimated with a nonparametric unseen species model using Euler transformation. Clones were called with MiXCR by TCRdb after fastp trimmed the public reads at Q25, and only in-frame beta chains were retained. Every distinct CDR3 protein forms one entry, paired with its most common genes and DNA. The V and J calls, along with clone size, are taken from TCRdb and not from the paper's own processing. This sample gives roughly 1,000,000 distinct CDR3 sequences in total; around 25% of them show up just once. Of the sample, 0.75% is held by the ten largest clones.

Donors were 35 to 40 systemically healthy Caucasian individuals from Russia aged 6 to 90 years. Each donor gave ten milliliters of peripheral blood, collected into EDTA-treated Vacutainer tubes. PBMCs were isolated by Ficoll-Paque density-gradient centrifugation, with at least 7 million obtained per sample. Total RNA was extracted from PBMCs with Trizol reagent, with at least 5.5 micrograms obtained per sample. For every donor, flow cytometry on a PBMC aliquot measured the percentage of naive CD45RAhigh/CD27high T cells. CDR1 and CDR2, per the germline V gene, are SGHRS and YFSETQ. There are 14 amino acids in the CDR3, from cysteine to phenylalanine inclusive. Just the 42-base CDR3 DNA is kept, in frame starting at base 1. A distance of 6 bases separates the germline ends of V and J, which lose 0 bases and 3 bases respectively. As regards this clonotype: Its antigen has not been determined. No base quality information exists; no much larger clone differs at one position.

This sample also appeared in a second study, on T cells of mothers and their children. From the second report: Donors were nine systemically healthy Caucasian individuals: three mothers and their six children. cDNA synthesis consumed the entire amount of extracted RNA, loaded at approximately 1.4 ug RNA in each 15 ul reaction. In the second PCR, the M1S primer added sample barcodes and 2-4 random nucleotides. Each mother yielded over 9 million TCR beta CDR3 reads and each child 2.5 million to 3 million reads. Thymic selection similarly shapes TCR recombination output in related and unrelated pairs, with minor effect from inherited differences. Normalized repertoire overlap was always found to be slightly, but never significantly, higher in related mother-child pairs than in unrelated mother-child pairs. Persistent microchimeric T cell clones were not detected, at a sensitivity of approximately 100 clones per million clonotypes. In the study, deep NGS was used to compare the TCR beta repertoires of mothers and children, and features distinguishing related mother-child pairs from unrelated individuals were sought. The mean age was about 38 +/- 4 years for the mothers and around 11 +/- 4 years for the children. After adapter ligation with NEBNext reagents, the libraries were sequenced on Illumina HiSeq 2000 with 100+100 nt paired-end reads. To prevent cross-contamination, the mother and child libraries were prepared one month apart and sequenced in separate runs. Between about 500,000 and 2,100,000 distinct TCR beta clonotypes were identified per donor. Naive TCR beta clonotypes were estimated from low-frequency clonotypes matched to each donor's FACS-determined naive share, without sorting.

What was sequenced was blood. The V and J genes are TRBV5-1 and TRBJ1-4; the D segment cannot be called with confidence. The clonotype was recovered from a girl aged 2-10 years in good health. The CDR3 corresponds to CASSLDSPNEKLFF. The nucleotide sequence is TGCGCCAGCAGCTTGGACAGTCCTAATGAAAAACTGTTTTTT.